The clone carrying this T cell receptor beta chain was seen a handful of times. Its specificity is not known. This sample was taken from a study of cytomegalovirus exposure and HLA in healthy donors. The study's findings and limits: The authors considered a cluster of highly shared sequence variants likely to be a sequencing artifact.

The PCR used 60 Vbeta and 13 Jbeta primers. Only in-frame clones appear in the TCRdb table, and some are missing; sequencing was by immunoSEQ multiplex PCR. The profile shows just over 200,000 clones, under 70% of them singletons. The CDR3 length is 17 residues. The V gene's germline CDR1 is MNHNS and CDR2 SASEGT. Sequencing was done on a sample of PBMCs. The V gene is TRBV6-1, the J gene TRBJ2-5, with 10 bases that match TRBD1. Near its end, the DNA agrees better with TRBJ2-7, so the J call may be wrong. The receptor comes from a man aged 35-49 years in good health and CMV-seropositive. CDR3 coding DNA: TGTGCCAGCAGTGCCACGCCACGGGACAGGGGTAACTACGAGCAGTACTTC. Translating it yields CASSATPRDRGNYEQYF.